The 20 T cell receptor beta chains listed next were all sequenced from one sample in a study of T cell responses to AZD1222 COVID-19 vaccine. TCRdb keeps only in-frame clones here, not all; method: immunoSEQ multiplex PCR. The table lists almost 65,000 clones, roughly 84% of them singletons. Sequencing was performed on peripheral blood, taken on day 0 of AZD1222 vaccination. Source of these receptors: an adult in good health.

The chain recombines TRBV6-2 or TRBV6-3 with TRBJ2-3; 8 bases map to TRBD1. Germline lookup yields CDR1 MNHEY and CDR2 SVGEGT. The CDR3 loop spans 16 amino acids. With 6 bases clipped from V and 0 bases from J, the junction kept 8 bases outside the gene matches. CDR3 DNA: TGTGCCAGCAGCCCTTGGGACAGGCCTAGCACAGATACGCAGTATTTT. It codes for CASSPWDRPSTDTQYF.

This clone was picked up a small number of times. V gene TRBV27 combines with J gene TRBJ1-2; TRBD1 is a possible D gene (6 bases). The CDR3 covers 13 residues. Trimming cost V 6 bases and J 2 bases, with 10 bases left between them. The germline CDR1 and CDR2 sequences are MNHEY and SMNVEV (reference sequence). The CDR3 here is CASRAGTNYGYTF. The CDR3 DNA reads as TGTGCCAGCAGGGCGGGGACAAACTATGGCTACACCTTC.

V gene TRBV6-5 combines with J gene TRBJ1-2; 10 bases agree with TRBD1. CDR3 length: 15 amino acids. With V trimmed by 5 bases and J by 4 bases, 7 bases remained unmatched. CDR1 is MNHEY and CDR2 is SVGAGI in the germline V gene. The DNA for the CDR3 is TGTGCCAGCAGTCCCCCGACAGGGGGCTCCTATGGCTACACCTTC. Translation: CASSPPTGGSYGYTF.

The V call is TRBV11-2, the J call TRBJ2-7; D unresolved. V shed 4 bases and J shed 7 bases, with 8 bases lying between them. There are 11 residues in the CDR3. Germline CDR1 is SGHAT and CDR2 is FQNNGV. Here the CDR3 reads CASSSQLEQYF. The CDR3 DNA sequence: TGTGCCAGCAGCTCCCAGTTGGAGCAGTACTTC.

V is TRBV7-6 and J is TRBJ2-1, with 12 bases aligning to TRBD2. CDR3 length: 16 residues. Germline V gives CDR1 SGHVS, CDR2 FNYEAQ. V shed 5 bases and J 5 bases; nucleotides not matched to a gene: 7. This CDR3 is CASSPLAGGLDNEQFF. For the CDR3, the DNA is TGTGCCAGCAGCCCTCTAGCGGGGGGGCTTGACAATGAGCAGTTCTTC.

By frequency in the sample, this clone is medium-sized (0.01 to 0.1%). The chain combines TRBV6-1 with TRBJ2-1, with 8 nucleotides matching TRBD1. This CDR3 spans 14 amino acids. Germline V gives CDR1 MNHNS, CDR2 SASEGT. J was trimmed by 8 bases and V by 2 bases; bases with no gene match: 5. CDR3 loop: CASSERTGLDEQFF. The CDR3 nucleotides are TGTGCCAGCAGTGAAAGGACAGGGCTGGATGAGCAGTTCTTC.

The chain is built from TRBV11-2 and TRBJ2-1; D is possibly TRBD1 or TRBD2 (5 bases each). Per the germline V gene, CDR1 is SGHAT and CDR2 is FQNNGV. V was clipped by 3 bases and J by 3 bases, with 6 bases between them. CDR3 size: 13 residues. CDR3 in DNA: TGTGCCAGCAGCTTTGGGGGCTACAATGAGCAGTTCTTC. Translation: CASSFGGYNEQFF.

J is TRBJ2-1 and V is TRBV11-3, with TRBD2 as a possible D gene (6 bases). Trimming shortened V by 5 bases and J by 7 bases, and 18 bases separated the two germline ends. The CDR3 is 15 residues long. Germline values: CDR1 SGHNT, CDR2 YENEEA. CDR3 nucleotide sequence: TGTGCCAGCAGCCGAGGGGAGGCCCTATCGAATGAGCAGTTCTTC. Its translation is CASSRGEALSNEQFF.

The CDR3 reads CATSRGGAADEQYF. The CDR3 coding sequence is TGTGCCACCAGCAGAGGGGGGGCCGCGGACGAGCAGTACTTC. This chain uses TRBV15 with TRBJ2-7; D possibly uses TRBD1 or TRBD2 (6 bases each). There are 14 residues in the CDR3. Germline V gene sequence: CDR1 LNHNV, CDR2 YYDKDF (reference sequence). V was cut by 1 base and J by 5 bases, with 12 bases left in between.

This clone was recorded once. V usage is TRBV6-5 and J usage is TRBJ2-5; D perhaps matches TRBD1 (6 bases). CDR3 length equals 13 residues. Germline V gene lookup returns CDR1 MNHEY and CDR2 SVGAGI. V was pared by 7 bases and J by 4 bases, with 13 bases between. Here the CDR3 reads CASNQQGLETQYF. The CDR3 DNA reads as TGTGCCAGCAACCAACAGGGCTTAGAGACCCAGTACTTC.

V usage is TRBV29-1 and J usage is TRBJ1-1; no firm D call. The CDR3 spans 14 residues. V was shortened by 6 bases and J by 1 base, with 15 bases between the two germline ends. Germline CDR1 is SQVTM and CDR2 is ANQGSEA. CDR3 sequence (DNA): TGCAGCGTCTTTCCCAGACAAAGGAACACTGAAGCTTTCTTT. It codes for CSVFPRQRNTEAFF.

The chain carries TRBV28 and TRBJ2-7, with D possibly being TRBD1 or TRBD2 (6 bases each). The germline gives CDR1 MDHEN, CDR2 SYDVKM. V shed 7 bases and J shed 2 bases, with 15 bases lying between them. The CDR3 is made up of 14 amino acids. In DNA form, the CDR3 reads TGTGCCAGCACCCTGGGGGGACAAGCCTACGAGCAGTACTTC. This codes for CASTLGGQAYEQYF.

The V and J genes are TRBV4-2 and TRBJ2-7; D not certain. CDR1 is LGHNA and CDR2 is YNFKEQ in the germline V gene. V shed 3 bases and J shed 2 bases, with 8 bases lying between them. CDR3 length: 13 residues. Here the CDR3 reads CASSHTVPYEQYF. CDR3 coding DNA: TGTGCCAGCAGCCACACTGTCCCCTACGAGCAGTACTTC.

DNA for the CDR3: TGCGCCAGCAGCCACGGACAGGGAATCACAGCTAACTATGGCTACACCTTC. As protein: CASSHGQGITANYGYTF. The J gene is TRBJ1-2, the V gene TRBV4-1, with 8 bases identical to TRBD1. Unmatched junction bases numbered 9, after V lost 3 bases and J lost 0 bases. Germline lookup yields CDR1 MGHRA and CDR2 YSYEKL. The CDR3 extends over 17 amino acids.

The chain is built from TRBV20-1 and TRBJ1-5; TRBD1 matches at 10 bases. The CDR3 consists of 15 residues. V was pared by 3 bases and J by 5 bases, with 7 bases of the junction left unmatched. Germline V CDR1 and CDR2: DFQATT, SNEGSKA (reference sequence). The CDR3 DNA reads TGCAGTGCTAGTTCCCGGGACAGGGGCGATCAGCCCCAGCATTTT. This translates into CSASSRDRGDQPQHF.

This rearrangement joins TRBV5-1 to TRBJ2-5; TRBD1 or TRBD2 may be the D gene (6 bases each). The germline V and J ends were trimmed by 5 bases and 2 bases, with 13 bases remaining between them. Germline loops: CDR1 SGHRS, CDR2 YFSETQ. The CDR3 is 14 amino acids. The CDR3 reads CASRDGGGQETQYF. The DNA of the CDR3 is TGCGCCAGCAGGGACGGAGGGGGGCAAGAGACCCAGTACTTC.

The chain uses TRBV14 and TRBJ1-3; D remains ambiguous. CDR1 and CDR2 from the germline V gene are SGHDN and FVKESK. V was pared by 6 bases and J by 0 bases, with 9 bases between. The CDR3 runs 14 residues. CDR3 amino acids: CASRPLTSGNTIYF. CDR3 nucleotide sequence: TGTGCCAGCAGACCTCTGACCTCTGGAAACACCATATATTTT.

The CDR3 sequence is CASSDGDRADTGELFF. The CDR3 region has the DNA TGTGCCAGCAGTGACGGTGACAGGGCGGACACCGGGGAGCTGTTTTTT. V is TRBV6-4 and J is TRBJ2-2, with 7 bases matching TRBD1. The CDR3 is 16 amino acids. Germline loops: CDR1 MRHNA, CDR2 SNTAGT. Germline trimming cut 2 bases from V and 3 bases from J; bases unmatched to any gene: 6.

The chain employs TRBV6-2 or TRBV6-3 and TRBJ1-5; TRBD1 is a possible D gene (5 bases). Looked up from germline, CDR1 is MNHEY and CDR2 is SVGEGT. V was clipped by 6 bases and J by 0 bases, with 15 bases between them. The CDR3 has 16 residues. The CDR3 DNA follows: TGTGCCAGCAGCCGGCTGGGGGAGCCTAGCAATCAGCCCCAGCATTTT. Translated, it gives CASSRLGEPSNQPQHF.

The V gene is TRBV5-4, the J gene TRBJ1-1; D is undetermined. The CDR3 runs to 13 residues. Between the trimmed V and J ends, which lost 1 base and 0 bases, there was a span of 4 bases. CDR1 SGHNT and CDR2 YYREEE come from the germline V gene (reference sequence). DNA of the CDR3: TGTGCCAGCAGCTTGTACGTGAACACTGAAGCTTTCTTT. This codes for CASSLYVNTEAFF. Variable domain in full (rest from reference TRBV5-4 and TRBJ1-1): ETGVTQSPTHLIKTRGQQVTLRCSSQSGHNTVSWYQQALGQGPQFIFQYYREEENGRGNFPPRFSGLQFPNYSSELNVNALELDDSALYLCASSLYVNTEAFFGQGTRLTVV.